The next 4 T cell receptor beta chains were all read from a single sample in a study of cytomegalovirus exposure and HLA in healthy donors. This PCR relied on a set of 60 Vbeta primers and 13 Jbeta primers. Profiled with immunoSEQ multiplex PCR; TCRdb holds only in-frame clones, not every one. The repertoire holds approximately 110,000 clones, with 83% as singletons. The sequencing input was PBMCs. The receptors were sampled from a man between 18 and 29 years old in good health and CMV-seronegative.

This clone was counted a single time. This chain uses TRBV30 with TRBJ1-1, with no clear D. CDR1 is GTSNPN, CDR2 SVGIG, per germline (reference sequence). The CDR3 is 13 residues long. Trimming took off 1 base at V and 3 bases at J, with 9 bases between the two ends. The CDR3 is CAWSGGSDTEAFF. The CDR3 coding sequence is TGTGCCTGGAGTGGAGGGTCCGACACTGAAGCTTTCTTT.

This clone showed up just a few times. The rearrangement joins TRBV7-8 to TRBJ1-1; D unclear. This CDR3 is built from 15 residues. Per the germline V gene, CDR1 is SGHVS and CDR2 is FQNEAQ. Between the trimmed V and J ends, which lost 0 bases and 1 base, there was a span of 9 bases. The CDR3 here is CASSLARQKNTEAFF. As DNA, the CDR3 is TGTGCCAGCAGCTTAGCGCGGCAAAAGAACACTGAAGCTTTCTTT.

J is TRBJ2-1 and V is TRBV11-1; 16 nucleotides align to TRBD2. This CDR3 comprises 19 residues. The germline V gene encodes CDR1 SGHAT and CDR2 FQDESV (reference sequence). J gave up 6 bases and V 4 bases, and 12 bases lay outside the gene matches. This chain's CDR3 is CASSSTWRGLAGGPNEQFF. In DNA, the CDR3 is TGTGCCAGCAGCTCGACGTGGAGGGGACTAGCGGGAGGGCCCAATGAGCAGTTCTTC. Full variable domain (missing parts from reference TRBV11-1 and TRBJ2-1): EAEVAQSPRYKITEKSQAVAFWCDPISGHATLYWYRQILGQGPELLVQFQDESVVDDSQLPKDRFSAERLKGVDSTLKIQPAELGDSAMYLCASSSTWRGLAGGPNEQFFGPGTRLTVL.

J is TRBJ1-1 and V is TRBV4-1; D not certain. CDR3 size: 15 residues. Per germline, CDR1 MGHRA and CDR2 YSYEKL. Trimming took 1 base from V and 0 from J, leaving 9 bases between them. The CDR3 here is CASSQVREVNTEAFF. The CDR3 DNA is TGCGCCAGCAGCCAAGTAAGAGAGGTGAACACTGAAGCTTTCTTT.